This T cell receptor beta chain was sequenced in a study of T cell responses to AZD1222 COVID-19 vaccine. Points on this clone: Antigen: not known. Other DNA sequences of this sample code for an identical CDR3.

Only in-frame clones appear in the TCRdb table, and some are missing; sequencing was by immunoSEQ multiplex PCR. Found here are roughly 120,000 clones, more than 85% of them singletons; the top ten hold around 5%. This CDR3 region has 13 residues. Trimming took off 0 bases at V and 2 bases at J, with 5 bases between the two ends. CDR1 is SGHRS, CDR2 YFSETQ, per germline. Study-level findings and limits: Females outnumbered males among donors, who were mostly white British; clonal diversity was possibly underestimated. CD4 TCRs covered the whole spike, strongest at regions 160-218 and 743-854.

The gene calls are TRBV5-1 and TRBJ2-5; D call uncertain. Material: peripheral blood, obtained 28 days after the second AZD1222 dose. The source of this sequence is an adult who received the AZD1222 COVID-19 vaccine. The chain's CDR3 is CASSLGGQETQYF. CDR3 in DNA: TGCGCCAGCAGCTTGGGGGGACAAGAGACCCAGTACTTC.